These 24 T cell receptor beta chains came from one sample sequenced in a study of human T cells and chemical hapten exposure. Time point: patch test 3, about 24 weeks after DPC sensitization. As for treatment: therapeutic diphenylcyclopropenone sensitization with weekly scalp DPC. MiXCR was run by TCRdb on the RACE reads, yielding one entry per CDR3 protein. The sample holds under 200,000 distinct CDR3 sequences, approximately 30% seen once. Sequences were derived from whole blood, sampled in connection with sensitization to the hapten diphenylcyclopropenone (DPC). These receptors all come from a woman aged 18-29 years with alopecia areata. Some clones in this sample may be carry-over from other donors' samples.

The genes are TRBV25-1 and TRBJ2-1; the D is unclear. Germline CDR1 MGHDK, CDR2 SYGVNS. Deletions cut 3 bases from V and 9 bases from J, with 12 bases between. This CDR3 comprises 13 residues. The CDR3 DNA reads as TGTGCCAGCAGTGATCTTCCGACGGGTGAGCAGTTCTTC. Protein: CASSDLPTGEQFF.

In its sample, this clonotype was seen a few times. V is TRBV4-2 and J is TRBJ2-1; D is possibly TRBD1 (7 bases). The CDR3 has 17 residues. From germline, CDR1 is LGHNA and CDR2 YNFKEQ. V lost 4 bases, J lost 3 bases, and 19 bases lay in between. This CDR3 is CASSRNPRQGGYNEQFF. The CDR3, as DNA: TGTGCCAGCAGCCGAAACCCACGACAGGGAGGCTACAATGAGCAGTTCTTC.

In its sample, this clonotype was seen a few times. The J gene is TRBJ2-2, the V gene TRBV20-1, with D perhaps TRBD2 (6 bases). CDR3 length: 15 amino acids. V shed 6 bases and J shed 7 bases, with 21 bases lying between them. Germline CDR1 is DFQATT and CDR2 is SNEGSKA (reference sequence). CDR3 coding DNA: TGCAGTGCAACAGAGGGCGGGGTTTGGAACGGGGAGCTGTTTTTT. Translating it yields CSATEGGVWNGELFF.

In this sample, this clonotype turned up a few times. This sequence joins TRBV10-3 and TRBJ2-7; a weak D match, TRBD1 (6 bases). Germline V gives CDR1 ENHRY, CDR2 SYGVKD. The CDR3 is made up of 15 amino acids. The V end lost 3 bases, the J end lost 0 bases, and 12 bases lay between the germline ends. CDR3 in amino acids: CAISDPDRSSYEQYF. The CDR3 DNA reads TGTGCCATCAGTGATCCCGACAGGAGCTCCTACGAGCAGTACTTC.

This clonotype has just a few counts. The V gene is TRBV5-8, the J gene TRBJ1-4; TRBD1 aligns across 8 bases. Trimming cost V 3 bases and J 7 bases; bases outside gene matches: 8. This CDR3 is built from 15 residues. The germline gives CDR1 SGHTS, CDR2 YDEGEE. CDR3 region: CASSSTGATGEKLFF. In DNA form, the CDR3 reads TGTGCCAGCAGCTCGACAGGGGCAACAGGTGAAAAACTGTTTTTT.

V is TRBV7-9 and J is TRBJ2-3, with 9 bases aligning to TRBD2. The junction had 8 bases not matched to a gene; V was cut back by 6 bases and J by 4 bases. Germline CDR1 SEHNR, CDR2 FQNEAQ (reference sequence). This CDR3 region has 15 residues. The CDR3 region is CASSRSGGPPDTQYF. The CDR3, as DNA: TGTGCCAGCAGTCGCAGCGGGGGGCCTCCAGATACGCAGTATTTT.

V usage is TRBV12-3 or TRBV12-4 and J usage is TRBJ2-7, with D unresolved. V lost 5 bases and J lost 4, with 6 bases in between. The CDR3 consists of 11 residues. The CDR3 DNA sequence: TGTGCCAGCAGTCTGAAATACGAGCAGTACTTC. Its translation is CASSLKYEQYF.

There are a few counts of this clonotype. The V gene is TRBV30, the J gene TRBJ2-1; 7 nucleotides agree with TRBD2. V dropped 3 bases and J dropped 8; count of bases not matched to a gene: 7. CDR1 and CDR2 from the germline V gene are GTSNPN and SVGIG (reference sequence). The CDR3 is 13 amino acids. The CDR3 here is CAWRRGSLDEQFF. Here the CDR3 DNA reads TGTGCCTGGAGGCGCGGGAGTTTAGATGAGCAGTTCTTC. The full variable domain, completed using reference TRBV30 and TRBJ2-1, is SQTIHQWPATLVQPVGSPLSLECTVEGTSNPNLYWYRQAAGRGLQLLFYSVGIGQISSEVPQNLSASRPQDRQFILSSKKLLLSDSGFYLCAWRRGSLDEQFFGPGTRLTVL.

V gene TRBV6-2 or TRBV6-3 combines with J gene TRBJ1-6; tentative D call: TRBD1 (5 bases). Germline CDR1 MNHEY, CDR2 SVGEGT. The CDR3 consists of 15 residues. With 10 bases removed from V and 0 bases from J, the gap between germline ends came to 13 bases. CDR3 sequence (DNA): TGTGCCACCAATCCGGGGGTCTCCTATAATTCACCCCTCCACTTT. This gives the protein CATNPGVSYNSPLHF.

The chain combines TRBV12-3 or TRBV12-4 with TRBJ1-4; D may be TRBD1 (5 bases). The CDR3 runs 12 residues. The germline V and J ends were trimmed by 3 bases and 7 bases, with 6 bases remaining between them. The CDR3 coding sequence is TGTGCCAGCAGTTTCGGGGGTGAAAAACTGTTTTTT. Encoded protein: CASSFGGEKLFF.

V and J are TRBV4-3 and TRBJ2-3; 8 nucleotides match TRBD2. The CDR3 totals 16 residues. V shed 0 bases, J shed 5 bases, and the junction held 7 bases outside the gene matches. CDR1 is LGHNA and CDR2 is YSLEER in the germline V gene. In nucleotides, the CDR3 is TGCGCCAGCAGCCAAGATGCCGGGAGGGGGGGAGATACGCAGTATTTT. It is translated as CASSQDAGRGGDTQYF.

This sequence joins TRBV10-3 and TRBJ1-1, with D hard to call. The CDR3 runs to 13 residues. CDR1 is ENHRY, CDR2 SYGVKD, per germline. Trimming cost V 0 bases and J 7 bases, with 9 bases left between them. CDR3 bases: TGTGCCATCAGTGAGTCAAGGCAGGATGAAGCTTTCTTT. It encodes CAISESRQDEAFF.

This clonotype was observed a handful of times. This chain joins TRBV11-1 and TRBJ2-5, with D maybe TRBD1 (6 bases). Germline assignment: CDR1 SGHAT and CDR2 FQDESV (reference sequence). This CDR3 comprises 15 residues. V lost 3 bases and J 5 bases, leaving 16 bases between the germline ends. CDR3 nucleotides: TGTGCCAGCAGCTTCCCGCCCGGTCAGGGGGAGACCCAGTACTTC. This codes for CASSFPPGQGETQYF.

For the CDR3, the DNA is TGCAGTGCTGCAGTAGGTGAGCAGTTCTTC. Amino acid sequence: CSAAVGEQFF. The chain is built from TRBV20-1 and TRBJ2-1; D uncertain. Trimming removed 5 bases from V and 9 bases from J, with 8 bases in between. CDR1 and CDR2 from the germline V gene are DFQATT and SNEGSKA (reference sequence). The CDR3 sequence is 10 residues long.

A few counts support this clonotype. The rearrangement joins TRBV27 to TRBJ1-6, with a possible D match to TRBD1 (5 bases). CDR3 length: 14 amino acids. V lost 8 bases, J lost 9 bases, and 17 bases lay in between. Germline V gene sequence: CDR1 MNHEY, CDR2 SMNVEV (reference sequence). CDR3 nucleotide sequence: TGTGCCAGCTGCCGGGACCCGATCAGTTCACCCCTCCACTTT. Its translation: CASCRDPISSPLHF.

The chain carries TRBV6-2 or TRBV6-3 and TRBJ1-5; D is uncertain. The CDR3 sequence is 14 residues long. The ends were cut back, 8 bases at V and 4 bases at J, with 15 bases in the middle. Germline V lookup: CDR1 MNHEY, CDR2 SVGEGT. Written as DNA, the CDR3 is TGTGCCAGCCTGCCGTCCGGGAAGAATCAGCCCCAGCATTTT. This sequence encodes CASLPSGKNQPQHF.

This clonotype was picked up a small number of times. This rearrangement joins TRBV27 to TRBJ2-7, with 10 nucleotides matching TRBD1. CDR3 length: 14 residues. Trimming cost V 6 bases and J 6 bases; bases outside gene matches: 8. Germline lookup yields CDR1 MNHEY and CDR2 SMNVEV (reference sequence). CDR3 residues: CASRHRDRGVEQYF. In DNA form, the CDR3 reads TGTGCCAGCAGACACCGGGACAGGGGAGTCGAGCAGTACTTC.

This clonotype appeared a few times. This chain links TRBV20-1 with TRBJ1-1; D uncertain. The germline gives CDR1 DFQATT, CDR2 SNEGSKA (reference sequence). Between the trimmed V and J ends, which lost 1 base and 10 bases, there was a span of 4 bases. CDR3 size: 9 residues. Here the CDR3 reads CSARARAFF. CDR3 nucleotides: TGCAGTGCTAGAGCCAGAGCTTTCTTT.

CDR3 in amino acids: CATSIPPGTEGETQYF. DNA for the CDR3: TGTGCCACCAGCATCCCACCCGGGACAGAGGGAGAGACCCAGTACTTC. The chain links TRBV24-1 to TRBJ2-5; 7 nucleotides match TRBD1. Germline V gene data show CDR1 as KGHDR and CDR2 as SFDVKD. J was trimmed by 4 bases and V by 7 bases; bases with no gene match: 14. This CDR3 spans 16 amino acids.

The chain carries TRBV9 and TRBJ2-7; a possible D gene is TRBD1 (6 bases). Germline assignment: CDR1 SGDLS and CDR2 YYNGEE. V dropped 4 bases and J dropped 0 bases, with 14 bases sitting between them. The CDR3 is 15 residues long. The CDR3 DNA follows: TGTGCCAGCAGCCGGAGTGGACAGAGCTCCTACGAGCAGTACTTC. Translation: CASSRSGQSSYEQYF.

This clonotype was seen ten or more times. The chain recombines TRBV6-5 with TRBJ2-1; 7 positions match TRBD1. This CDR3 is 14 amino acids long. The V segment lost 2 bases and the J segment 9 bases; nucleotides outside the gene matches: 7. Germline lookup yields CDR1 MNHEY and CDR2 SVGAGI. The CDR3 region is CASSYTDRAGEQFF. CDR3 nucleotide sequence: TGTGCCAGCAGTTACACAGACAGGGCCGGTGAGCAGTTCTTC.

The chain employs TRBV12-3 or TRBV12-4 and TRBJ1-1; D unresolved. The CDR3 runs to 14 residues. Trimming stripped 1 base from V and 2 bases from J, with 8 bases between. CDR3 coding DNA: TGTGCCAGCAGTTTAGGGGCAGACAACACTGAAGCTTTCTTT. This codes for CASSLGADNTEAFF.

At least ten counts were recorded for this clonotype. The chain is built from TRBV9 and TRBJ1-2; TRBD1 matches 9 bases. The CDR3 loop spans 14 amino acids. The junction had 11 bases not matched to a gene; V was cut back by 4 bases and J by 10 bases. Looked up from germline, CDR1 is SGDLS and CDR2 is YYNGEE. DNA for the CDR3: TGTGCCAGCAGCATGGACAGGGGAACGAGAATCTACACCTTC. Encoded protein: CASSMDRGTRIYTF.

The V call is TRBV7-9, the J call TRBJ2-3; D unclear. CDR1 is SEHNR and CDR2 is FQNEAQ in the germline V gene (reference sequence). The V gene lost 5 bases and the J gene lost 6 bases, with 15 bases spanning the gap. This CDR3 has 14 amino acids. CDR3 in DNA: TGTGCCAGCAGCCCCCAGGAGCGTCCGGATACGCAGTATTTT. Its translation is CASSPQERPDTQYF.